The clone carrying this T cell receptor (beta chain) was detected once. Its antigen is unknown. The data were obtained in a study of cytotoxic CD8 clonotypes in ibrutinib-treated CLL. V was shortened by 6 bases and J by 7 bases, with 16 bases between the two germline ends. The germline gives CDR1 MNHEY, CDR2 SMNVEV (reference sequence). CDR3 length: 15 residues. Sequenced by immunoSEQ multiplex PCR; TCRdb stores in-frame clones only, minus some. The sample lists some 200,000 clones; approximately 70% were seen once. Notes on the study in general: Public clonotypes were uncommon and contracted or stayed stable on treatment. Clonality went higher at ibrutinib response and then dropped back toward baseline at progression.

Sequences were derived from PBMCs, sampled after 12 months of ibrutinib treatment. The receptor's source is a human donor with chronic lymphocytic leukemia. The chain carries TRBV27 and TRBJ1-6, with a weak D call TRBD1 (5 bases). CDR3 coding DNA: TGTGCCAGCAGCTCGACAACAGGAATCAATTCACCCCTCCACTTT. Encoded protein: CASSSTTGINSPLHF.